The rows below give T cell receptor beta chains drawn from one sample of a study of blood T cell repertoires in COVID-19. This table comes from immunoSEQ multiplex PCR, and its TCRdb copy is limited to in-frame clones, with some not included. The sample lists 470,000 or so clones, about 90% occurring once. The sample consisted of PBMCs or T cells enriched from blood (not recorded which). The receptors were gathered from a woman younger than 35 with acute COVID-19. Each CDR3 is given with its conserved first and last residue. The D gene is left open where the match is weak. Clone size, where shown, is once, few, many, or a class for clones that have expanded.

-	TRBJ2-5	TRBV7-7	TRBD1	CASSGTAETQYF	TGTGCCAGCAGCGGGACAGCGGAGACCCAGTACTTC
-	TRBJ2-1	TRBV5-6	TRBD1	CASGDGTGVREQFF	TGTGCCAGCGGAGACGGGACAGGGGTTCGTGAGCAGTTCTTC
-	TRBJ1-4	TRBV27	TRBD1	CASSLGTGRNEKLFF	TGTGCCAGCAGTCTCGGGACAGGGAGGAATGAAAAACTGTTTTTT
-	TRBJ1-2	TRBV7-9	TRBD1	CASSLASRGAGILNRGYTF	TGTGCCAGCAGCTTAGCCTCCAGGGGGGCGGGGATCCTTAACCGTGGCTACACCTTC
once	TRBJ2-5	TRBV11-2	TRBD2	CASSLPAGGGETQYF	TGTGCCAGCAGCTTACCAGCGGGGGGCGGGGAGACCCAGTACTTC
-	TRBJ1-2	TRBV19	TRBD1	CASNEWTGPSPNYGYTF	TGTGCCAGTAATGAATGGACAGGTCCCTCTCCTAACTATGGCTACACCTTC
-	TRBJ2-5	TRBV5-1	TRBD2	CASSTYSGRARETQYF	TGCGCCAGCAGCACCTATAGCGGGAGGGCCCGAGAGACCCAGTACTTC
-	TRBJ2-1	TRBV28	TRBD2	CASSLLAGANEQFF	TGTGCCAGCAGCCTTTTAGCGGGAGCCAATGAGCAGTTCTTC
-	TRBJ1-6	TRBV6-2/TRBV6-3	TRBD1	CASSPRDRFNSPLHF	TGTGCCAGCAGCCCCCGGGACAGATTCAATTCACCCCTCCACTTT
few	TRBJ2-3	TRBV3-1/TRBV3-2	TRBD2	CATSQRGVTDTQYF	TGTGCCACCTCGCAGCGGGGGGTCACAGATACGCAGTATTTT
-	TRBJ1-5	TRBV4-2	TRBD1	CASRSGQGANQPQHF	TGTGCCAGCAGGTCCGGACAGGGGGCGAATCAGCCCCAGCATTTT
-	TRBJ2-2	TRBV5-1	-	CASSLRGERTGELFF	TGCGCCAGCAGCTTGAGGGGTGAAAGGACCGGGGAGCTGTTTTTT
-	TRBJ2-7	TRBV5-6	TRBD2	CASTKRGGWYEQYF	TGTGCCAGCACCAAACGGGGGGGCTGGTACGAGCAGTACTTC
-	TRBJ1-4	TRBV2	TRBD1	CASLRGSGGNEKLFF	TGTGCCAGCCTCAGGGGGTCAGGGGGAAATGAAAAACTGTTTTTT
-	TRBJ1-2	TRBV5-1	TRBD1	CASSSGDRVDGYTF	TGCGCCAGCAGCTCAGGGGACAGAGTTGATGGCTACACCTTC
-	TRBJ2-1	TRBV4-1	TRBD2	CASSQLAGGSNEQFF	TGCGCCAGCAGCCAACTAGCGGGGGGGTCCAATGAGCAGTTCTTC
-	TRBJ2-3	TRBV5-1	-	CASSERGTSTDTQYF	TGCGCCAGCAGCGAAAGGGGTACTAGCACAGATACGCAGTATTTT
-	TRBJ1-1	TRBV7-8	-	CASSFDGHEGEAFF	TGTGCCAGCAGTTTTGACGGGCATGAGGGTGAAGCTTTCTTT
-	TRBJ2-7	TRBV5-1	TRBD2	CASSDSGLVPSYEQYF	TGCGCCAGCAGCGATTCGGGACTAGTGCCCTCCTACGAGCAGTACTTC
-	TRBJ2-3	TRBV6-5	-	CASSQGINTDTQYF	TGTGCCAGCAGCCAGGGAATTAACACAGATACGCAGTATTTT
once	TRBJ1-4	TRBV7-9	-	CASSLARGFYEKLFF	TGTGCCAGCAGCCTTGCCAGGGGATTTTATGAAAAACTGTTTTTT
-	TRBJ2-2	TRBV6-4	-	CASSSEPGSNTGELFF	TGTGCCAGCAGCAGCGAACCGGGATCTAACACCGGGGAGCTGTTTTTT
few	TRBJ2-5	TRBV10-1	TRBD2	CASSGGAQETQYF	TGCGCCAGCAGCGGGGGGGCTCAAGAGACCCAGTACTTC
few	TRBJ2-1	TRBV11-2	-	CASRIPGGENEQFF	TGTGCCAGCAGGATACCCGGCGGGGAGAATGAGCAGTTCTTC
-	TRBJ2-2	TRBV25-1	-	CASSEWAGELFF	TGTGCCAGCAGTGAATGGGCTGGGGAGCTGTTTTTT
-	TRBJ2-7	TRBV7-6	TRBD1	CASSSFPGQTYEQYF	TGTGCCAGCAGCTCGTTTCCGGGACAGACCTACGAGCAGTACTTC
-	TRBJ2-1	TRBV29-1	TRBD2	CSAIAGGPGNEQFF	TGCAGCGCAATAGCGGGAGGGCCCGGCAATGAGCAGTTCTTC
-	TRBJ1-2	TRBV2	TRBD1	CASSVQGDYGYTF	TGTGCCAGCAGTGTCCAGGGGGACTATGGCTACACCTTC
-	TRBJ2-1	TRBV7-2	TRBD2	CASSLVFTGRAFYEQFF	TGTGCCAGCAGCTTAGTATTTACTGGGAGGGCTTTCTATGAGCAGTTCTTC
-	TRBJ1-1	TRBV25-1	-	CASSEYGSPGAFF	TGTGCCAGCAGTGAATATGGTAGCCCCGGGGCTTTCTTT
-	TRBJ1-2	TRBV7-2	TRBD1	CASSEGQINYGYTF	TGTGCCAGCAGCGAGGGACAGATTAACTATGGCTACACCTTC
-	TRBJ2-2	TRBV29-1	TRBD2	CSVLAGGTGELFF	TGCAGCGTCCTAGCGGGAGGGACCGGGGAGCTGTTTTTT
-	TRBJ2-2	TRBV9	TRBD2	CASSDSRGLAVTGELFF	TGTGCCAGCAGCGACTCGCGAGGACTAGCGGTCACCGGGGAGCTGTTTTTT
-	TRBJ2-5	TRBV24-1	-	CATSDNTGPKTQYF	TGTGCCACCAGTGATAATACAGGGCCGAAGACCCAGTACTTC